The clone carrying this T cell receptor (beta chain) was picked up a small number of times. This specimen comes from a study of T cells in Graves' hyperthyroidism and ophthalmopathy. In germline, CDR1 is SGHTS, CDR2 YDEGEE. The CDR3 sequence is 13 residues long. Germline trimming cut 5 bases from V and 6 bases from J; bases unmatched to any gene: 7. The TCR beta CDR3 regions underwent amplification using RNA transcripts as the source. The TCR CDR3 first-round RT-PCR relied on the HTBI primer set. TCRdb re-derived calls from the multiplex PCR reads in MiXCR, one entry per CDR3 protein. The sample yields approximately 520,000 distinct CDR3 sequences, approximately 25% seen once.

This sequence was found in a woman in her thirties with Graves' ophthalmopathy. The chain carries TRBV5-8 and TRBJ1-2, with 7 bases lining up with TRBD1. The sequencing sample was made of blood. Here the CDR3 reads CASRQTGVHGYTF. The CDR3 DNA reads TGTGCCAGCAGACAAACAGGGGTCCATGGCTACACCTTC.